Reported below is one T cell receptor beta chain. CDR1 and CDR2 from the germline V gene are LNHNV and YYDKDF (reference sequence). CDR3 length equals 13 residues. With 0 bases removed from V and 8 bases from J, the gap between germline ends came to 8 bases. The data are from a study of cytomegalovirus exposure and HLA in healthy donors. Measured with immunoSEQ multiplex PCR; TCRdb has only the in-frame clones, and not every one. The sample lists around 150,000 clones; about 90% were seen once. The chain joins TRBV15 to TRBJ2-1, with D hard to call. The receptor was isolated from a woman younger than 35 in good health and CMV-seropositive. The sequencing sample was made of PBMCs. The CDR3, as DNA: TGTGCCACCAGCAGAGAGAGTCGGGATGAGCAGTTCTTC. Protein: CATSRESRDEQFF.